This TCR beta chain was sequenced for a study of blood T cell repertoires in COVID-19 (dated by TCRdb to between 2020 and 2021). Some background on the complete study: Collaborator samples came from the United States, Italy and Spain and covered acute and convalescent phases of COVID-19. A freely available public database, intended as a resource for researchers studying the immune response to SARS-CoV-2, is where the repertoires were released. The samples were drawn from the first 160 participants of the ongoing ImmuneRACE study and from under 1,500 subjects provided by 6 global collaborators. The prospective study material was composed of cDNA or gDNA derived from T cells, B-cell-depleted T cells, or PBMCs. Where HLA class I and class II types were available, the types were taken from metadata supplied by the sample provider, not from assay-based typing. Nearly every sample came with metadata listing a de-identified subject ID, COVID-19 status, age in years and sex. Deeply sampled blood TCRbeta repertoires from subjects exposed to, actively infected with, or recovered from COVID-19 were included in the dataset.

What the work shows at the level of the full study, not this receptor alone: How much clinical and demographic metadata was included differed by source and by participant, and the metadata was provided uncurated.

TCRbeta CDR3 regions were amplified from genomic DNA by means of the immunoSEQ Assay, a bias-controlled multiplex PCR. Per the source publication's procedure: Within the assay, amplification of reference gene primers was used to estimate how many nucleated cells each sample contained. To quantify the absolute abundance of each unique TCRbeta CDR3 rearrangement, sequence reads were collapsed and filtered. Productive Simpson clonality was computed per sample as the square root of Simpson's diversity index over productive rearrangements. TCRdb's version of the immuneACCESS table is confined to in-frame rearrangements and falls short of the full clone set. An unresolved V gene accounts for under half of the shortfall where checked; the remainder is of unknown origin. The D gene and trimming were derived from the DNA, and the V and J assignments and clone size from that table. Present in this sample are approximately 65,000 clones, around 91% of which were seen just once. The ten largest clones represent roughly 0.47% of the sample.

CDR1 MNHNY and CDR2 SVGAGI were looked up in the germline V gene (reference sequence). A distance of 9 bases separates the germline ends of V and J, which lose 5 bases and 7 bases respectively. The CDR3, cysteine through phenylalanine, is 12 amino acids long. This entry keeps only the CDR3 DNA: 36 bases, framed from base 1. A note on this clone: Its cognate antigen has yet to be identified. There are no base qualities to consult, and no much larger clone falls within one base.

One collaborating source in Seattle enrolled patients during active infection and followed them longitudinally through the course of disease. Whole blood was collected in K2EDTA tubes by collaborating institutions according to the institutions' own protocols. Collaborator samples were shipped for TCRbeta analysis as frozen whole blood, isolated PBMCs, or DNA extracted from either sample type. The sequencing input was peripheral blood. The sequence links TRBV6-6 to TRBJ1-5; a confident D gene designation cannot be given. This receptor was identified in a man in his fifties or sixties with COVID-19, enrolled during active disease. The nucleotide sequence is given as TGTGCCAGCAGTCCTTCGCGGCAGCCCCAGCATTTT. Translated, this is CASSPSRQPQHF.